This record looks at one TCR beta chain sequence and its context. Its cognate antigen has yet to be identified. Base qualities are not provided; no much larger clone lies one nucleotide away. Library prep was done by the immunoSEQ multiplex PCR assay. Imported from immuneACCESS, the table was reduced by TCRdb to in-frame sequences with V and J called. These copies leave out some clones; in studies compared against another copy, an unresolved V gene accounts for under half, and the cause of the remainder is not known. The sample table shows about 80,000 clones, and 91% are seen once. About 0.4% of the sample is in the top ten clones. The record originates from a study of technical replicates of blood from a few donors (dated by TCRdb to the late 2010s). V is trimmed back by 5 bases and J by 4 bases, and the junction contains 1 base that no gene match accounts for. The germline V gene provides CDR1 MDHEN and CDR2 SYDVKM. The CDR3 starts with the cysteine, ends with the phenylalanine, and has 14 residues. Just CDR3 DNA is preserved here, 42 bases in frame from base 1.

The sequence came from a human donor in good health. This receptor chain uses TRBV28 and TRBJ1-5; 11 middle bases align to TRBD1. The specimen sequenced was T cells isolated from PBMCs. The CDR3 region reads CASSGQGANQPQHF. The base sequence is TGTGCCAGCAGTGGACAGGGGGCTAATCAGCCCCAGCATTTT.